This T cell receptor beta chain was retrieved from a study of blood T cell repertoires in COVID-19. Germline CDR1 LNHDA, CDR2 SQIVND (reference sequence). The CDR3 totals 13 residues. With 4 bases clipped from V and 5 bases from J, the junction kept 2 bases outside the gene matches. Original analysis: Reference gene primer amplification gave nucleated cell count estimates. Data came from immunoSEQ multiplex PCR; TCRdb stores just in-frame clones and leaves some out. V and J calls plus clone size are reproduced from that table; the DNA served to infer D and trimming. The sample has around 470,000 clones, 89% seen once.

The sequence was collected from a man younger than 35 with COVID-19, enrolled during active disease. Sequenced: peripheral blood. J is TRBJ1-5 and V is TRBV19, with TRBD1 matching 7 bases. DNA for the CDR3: TGTGCCAGTAGTACCAGGGGGGATCAGCCCCAGCATTTT. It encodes CASSTRGDQPQHF.